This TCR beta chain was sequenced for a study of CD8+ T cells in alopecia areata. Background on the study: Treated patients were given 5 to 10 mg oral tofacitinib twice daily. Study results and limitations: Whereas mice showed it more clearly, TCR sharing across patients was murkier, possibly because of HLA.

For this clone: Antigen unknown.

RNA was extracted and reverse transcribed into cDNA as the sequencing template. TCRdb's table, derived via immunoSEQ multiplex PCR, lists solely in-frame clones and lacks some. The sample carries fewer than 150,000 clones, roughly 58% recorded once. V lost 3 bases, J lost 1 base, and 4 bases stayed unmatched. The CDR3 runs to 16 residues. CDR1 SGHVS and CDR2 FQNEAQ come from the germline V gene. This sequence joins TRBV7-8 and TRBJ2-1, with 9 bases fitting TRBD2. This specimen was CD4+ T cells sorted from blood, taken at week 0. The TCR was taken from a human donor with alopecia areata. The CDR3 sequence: CASSFGGGASYNEQFF. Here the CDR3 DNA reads TGTGCCAGCAGCTTTGGCGGGGGGGCATCCTACAATGAGCAGTTCTTC. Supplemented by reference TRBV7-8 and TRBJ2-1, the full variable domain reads GAGVSQSPRYKVAKRGQDVALRCDPISGHVSLFWYQQALGQGPEFLTYFQNEAQLDKSGLPSDRFFAERPEGSVSTLKIQRTQQEDSAVYLCASSFGGGASYNEQFFGPGTRLTVL.